One sample yielded the 22 T cell receptor beta chains listed below, sequenced in a study of identical twins. Using its own MiXCR run on the 5' RACE reads, TCRdb lists one record per CDR3 protein. The sample contains 1,800,000 or so distinct CDR3 sequences, roughly a third of which appear only once. The sample taken for sequencing was cord blood. These receptors came from a newborn girl in good health.

This sequence joins TRBV20-1 and TRBJ1-1; a possible D gene is TRBD1 (5 bases). This CDR3 has 17 residues. Trimming pared 3 bases from V and 4 bases from J, leaving 24 bases between. Germline V gene data show CDR1 as DFQATT and CDR2 as SNEGSKA (reference sequence). The DNA for the CDR3 is TGCAGTGCTAGCGTAGCACATTTAGCAGGGTCTGGCACTGAAGCTTTCTTT. This encodes CSASVAHLAGSGTEAFF.

The genes are TRBV20-1 and TRBJ1-5; perhaps TRBD1 as D (5 bases). The CDR3 has 13 amino acids. Trimming took off 5 bases at V and 0 bases at J, with 8 bases between the two ends. The germline gives CDR1 DFQATT, CDR2 SNEGSKA (reference sequence). The CDR3 DNA reads TGCAGTGCTTGGGGCGGTAGCAATCAGCCCCAGCATTTT. Translating it yields CSAWGGSNQPQHF.

Remarks on this clonotype: A much larger clone lies a single base off, so this may be a read error. V is TRBV10-3 and J is TRBJ2-3; maybe TRBD1 (5 bases). Germline V gene lookup returns CDR1 ENHRY and CDR2 SYGVKD. The CDR3 contains 15 residues. In nucleotides, the CDR3 is TGTGCCATCAGTGAGTCGACTTGGTACACAGGTACGCAGTATTTT. It translates to CAISESTWYTGTQYF.

The chain is built from TRBV25-1 and TRBJ2-3, with 9 bases aligning to TRBD2. Germline values: CDR1 MGHDK, CDR2 SYGVNS. The CDR3 sequence is 16 residues long. After removal of 1 base from V and 0 bases from J, the junction contained 2 bases not matched to a gene. The CDR3 spells CASSELGLASTDTQYF. The CDR3 DNA reads as TGTGCCAGCAGTGAATTGGGACTAGCTAGCACAGATACGCAGTATTTT.

This clonotype has more than one count but fewer than ten. The chain carries TRBV5-1 and TRBJ1-2, with D unresolved. CDR1 is SGHRS and CDR2 is YFSETQ in the germline V gene. The CDR3 loop spans 12 amino acids. The ends were cut back, 1 base at V and 7 bases at J, with 8 bases in the middle. DNA of the CDR3: TGCGCCAGCAGCTTGAGGCACGGTGGCTACACCTTC. This gives the protein CASSLRHGGYTF.

This sequence joins TRBV11-2 and TRBJ2-7, with a possible D match to TRBD1 (5 bases). The CDR3 is 14 amino acids. The germline V gene has CDR1 SGHAT and CDR2 FQNNGV. The V and J ends lost 3 bases and 6 bases respectively, with 15 bases between them. The CDR3 DNA follows: TGTGCCAGCAGCTTTCTTTCAGGGATAGGCGAGCAGTACTTC. Translated, it gives CASSFLSGIGEQYF.

This clonotype has just a few counts. V is TRBV7-2 and J is TRBJ2-5, with TRBD2 identical over 7 bases. The V gene's germline CDR1 is SGHTA and CDR2 FQGNSA. Germline trimming cut 5 bases from V and 4 bases from J; bases unmatched to any gene: 10. CDR3 length: 15 amino acids. The DNA for the CDR3 is TGTGCCAGCAGCACCCAAAGGACTAGATTAGAGACCCAGTACTTC. Protein product: CASSTQRTRLETQYF.

This chain links TRBV3-1 with TRBJ1-1, with no clear D. Trimming took 1 base from V and 0 from J, leaving 9 bases between them. CDR1 LGHDT and CDR2 YNNKEL come from the germline V gene (reference sequence). This CDR3 region has 15 residues. For the CDR3, the DNA is TGTGCCAGCAGCCAAGGACACAGCATGAACACTGAAGCTTTCTTT. It specifies CASSQGHSMNTEAFF. The full variable domain, completed using reference TRBV3-1 and TRBJ1-1, is DTAVSQTPKYLVTQMGNDKSIKCEQNLGHDTMYWYKQDSKKFLKIMFSYNNKELIINETVPNRFSPKSPDKAHLNLHINSLELGDSAVYFCASSQGHSMNTEAFFGQGTRLTVV.

The chain links TRBV6-1 to TRBJ1-1; D uncertain. Germline values: CDR1 MNHNS, CDR2 SASEGT. This CDR3 has 13 amino acids. Trimming removed 2 bases at V and 4 bases at J, with 8 bases between. As DNA, the CDR3 is TGTGCCAGCAGTGAAATGCGAGGCACTGAAGCTTTCTTT. Translation: CASSEMRGTEAFF.

Only a few counts were recorded for this clonotype. The J gene is TRBJ2-3, the V gene TRBV6-1; 8 positions agree with TRBD2. Unmatched junction bases numbered 10, after V lost 8 bases and J lost 3 bases. Germline V lookup: CDR1 MNHNS, CDR2 SASEGT. This CDR3 has 15 residues. The CDR3 loop reads CASAGGRAGTDTQYF. CDR3 nucleotides: TGTGCCAGCGCGGGAGGACGAGCAGGAACAGATACGCAGTATTTT.

This clonotype occurred a few times. V gene TRBV6-5 combines with J gene TRBJ2-1; 9 bases fit TRBD2. The trim removed 6 bases at V and 6 bases at J, leaving 3 bases unmatched. Germline lookup yields CDR1 MNHEY and CDR2 SVGAGI. The CDR3 has 13 residues. Here the CDR3 reads CASRWTSVNEQFF. As DNA, the CDR3 is TGTGCCAGCAGGTGGACTAGCGTCAATGAGCAGTTCTTC.

This clonotype appeared a few times. The chain joins TRBV25-1 to TRBJ2-1; D not certain. Germline V gene data show CDR1 as MGHDK and CDR2 as SYGVNS. The ends were cut back, 2 bases at V and 4 bases at J, with 9 bases in the middle. The CDR3 spans 14 residues. The chain's CDR3 is CASSEPISYNEQFF. CDR3 DNA: TGTGCCAGCAGTGAACCTATATCTTACAATGAGCAGTTCTTC.

This chain connects TRBV7-9 to TRBJ2-7, with D perhaps matching TRBD2 (5 bases). V lost 4 bases, J lost 4 bases, and 14 bases lay in between. This CDR3 spans 14 amino acids. The germline CDR1 and CDR2 sequences are SEHNR and FQNEAQ (reference sequence). CDR3: CASSYDPGGYEQYF. In nucleotides, the CDR3 is TGTGCCAGCAGCTATGACCCCGGAGGATACGAGCAGTACTTC.

The chain links TRBV27 to TRBJ2-1, with 7 bases lining up with TRBD2. Germline V CDR1 and CDR2: MNHEY, SMNVEV (reference sequence). This CDR3 spans 16 amino acids. The ends lost 5 bases at V and 0 bases at J; junction bases unmatched: 7. This CDR3 reads CASSPRTSPSYNEQFF. CDR3 bases: TGTGCCAGCAGTCCCCGGACTAGTCCCTCCTACAATGAGCAGTTCTTC.

The chain joins TRBV5-1 to TRBJ2-1; 8 bases map to TRBD1. CDR1 SGHRS and CDR2 YFSETQ come from the germline V gene. The ends lost 4 bases at V and 6 bases at J; junction bases unmatched: 9. The CDR3 is 15 residues long. CDR3 sequence reads: CASSGITGGLNEQFF. The CDR3 bases are TGCGCCAGCAGCGGAATTACAGGGGGTCTCAATGAGCAGTTCTTC.

The chain recombines TRBV20-1 with TRBJ2-5; D gene ambiguous. This CDR3 is 10 amino acids long. Germline V gives CDR1 DFQATT, CDR2 SNEGSKA (reference sequence). CDR3 sequence: CSLLGETQYF. CDR3 in DNA: TGCAGCTTACTCGGGGAGACCCAGTACTTC.

The J gene is TRBJ2-4, the V gene TRBV6-6; TRBD1 matches 8 bases. Germline lookup yields CDR1 MNHNY and CDR2 SVGAGI (reference sequence). Losses at the gene ends were 1 base for V and 0 bases for J; bases not matched to a gene: 5. This CDR3 is 17 amino acids long. The CDR3 nucleotides are TGTGCCAGCAGTTACTTATTCAGGGGGCGAGCCAAAAACATTCAGTACTTC. Amino acid sequence: CASSYLFRGRAKNIQYF.

This clonotype was observed a handful of times. The rearrangement links TRBV5-1 to TRBJ1-1; D is ambiguous. The CDR3 is 13 amino acids. The germline V gene has CDR1 SGHRS and CDR2 YFSETQ. Trimming cost V 1 base and J 8 bases, with 12 bases left between them. Here the CDR3 DNA reads TGCGCCAGCAGCTTGCGGCTGCGTCGGGAAGCTTTCTTT. As protein: CASSLRLRREAFF. The full variable domain, its missing parts supplied by reference TRBV5-1 and TRBJ1-1, is KAGVTQTPRYLIKTRGQQVTLSCSPISGHRSVSWYQQTPGQGLQFLFEYFSETQRNKGNFPGRFSGRQFSNSRSEMNVSTLELGDSALYLCASSLRLRREAFFGQGTRLTVV.

CDR3 protein: CASSYPSGGRASNNEQFF. CDR3 DNA: TGTGCCAGCAGCTATCCTTCGGGCGGGAGGGCGTCTAACAATGAGCAGTTCTTC. This chain connects TRBV6-5 to TRBJ2-1; 9 bases line up with TRBD2. The CDR3 loop spans 18 amino acids. Germline assignment: CDR1 MNHEY and CDR2 SVGAGI. Germline trimming cut 6 bases from V and 5 bases from J; bases unmatched to any gene: 17.

V is TRBV10-3 and J is TRBJ2-7; unclear D gene. The V gene's germline CDR1 is ENHRY and CDR2 SYGVKD. The V end lost 9 bases, the J end lost 2 bases, and 14 bases lay between the germline ends. This CDR3 has 13 residues. CDR3 sequence (DNA): TGTGCCATGCAGGATGGGGTAACCTACGAGCAGTACTTC. Protein: CAMQDGVTYEQYF.

The rearrangement joins TRBV29-1 to TRBJ2-3; TRBD2 agrees at 11 bases. This CDR3 has 13 residues. In germline, CDR1 is SQVTM, CDR2 ANQGSEA. V was clipped by 4 bases and J by 7 bases; unmatched bases: 4. In DNA, the CDR3 is TGCAGCGTTGTTCTAGCGGGGGGCTATACGCAGTATTTT. This translates into CSVVLAGGYTQYF.

The rearrangement joins TRBV20-1 to TRBJ2-1; no firm D call. Germline assignment: CDR1 DFQATT and CDR2 SNEGSKA (reference sequence). The CDR3 is made up of 13 amino acids. The V and J ends lost 3 bases and 10 bases respectively, with 16 bases between them. As DNA, the CDR3 is TGCAGTGCTAGCCCTCTCGGCCTACTGGAGCAGTTCTTC. It translates to CSASPLGLLEQFF.